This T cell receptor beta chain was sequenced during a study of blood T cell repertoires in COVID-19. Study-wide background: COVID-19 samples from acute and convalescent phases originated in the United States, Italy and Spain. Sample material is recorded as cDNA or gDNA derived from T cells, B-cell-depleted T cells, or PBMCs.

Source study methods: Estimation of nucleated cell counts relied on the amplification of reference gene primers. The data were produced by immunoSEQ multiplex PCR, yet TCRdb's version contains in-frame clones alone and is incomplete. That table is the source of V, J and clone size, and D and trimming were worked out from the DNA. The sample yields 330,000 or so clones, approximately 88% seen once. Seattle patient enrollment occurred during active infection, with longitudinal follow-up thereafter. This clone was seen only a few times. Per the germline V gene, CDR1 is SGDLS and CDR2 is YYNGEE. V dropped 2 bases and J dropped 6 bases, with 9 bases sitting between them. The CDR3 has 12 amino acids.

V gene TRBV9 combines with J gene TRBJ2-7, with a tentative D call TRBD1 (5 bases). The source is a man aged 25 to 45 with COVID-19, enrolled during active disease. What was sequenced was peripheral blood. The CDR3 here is CASSVQGSEQYF. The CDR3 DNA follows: TGTGCCAGCAGCGTGCAGGGCTCCGAGCAGTACTTC.